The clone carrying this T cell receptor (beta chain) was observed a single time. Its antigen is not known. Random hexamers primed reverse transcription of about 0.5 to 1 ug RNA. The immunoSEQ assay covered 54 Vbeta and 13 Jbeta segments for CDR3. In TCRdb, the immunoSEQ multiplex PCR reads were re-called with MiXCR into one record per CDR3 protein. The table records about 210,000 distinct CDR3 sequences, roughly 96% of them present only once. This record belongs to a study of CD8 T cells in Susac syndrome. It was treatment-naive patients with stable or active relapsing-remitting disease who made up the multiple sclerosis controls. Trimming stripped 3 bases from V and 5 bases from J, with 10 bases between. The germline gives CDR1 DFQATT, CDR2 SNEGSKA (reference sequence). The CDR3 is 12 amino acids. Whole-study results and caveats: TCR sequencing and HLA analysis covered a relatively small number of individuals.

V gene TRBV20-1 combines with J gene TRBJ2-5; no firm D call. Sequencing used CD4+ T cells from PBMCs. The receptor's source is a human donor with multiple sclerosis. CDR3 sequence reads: CSASWGSETQYF. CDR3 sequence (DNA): TGCAGTGCTAGTTGGGGTTCTGAGACCCAGTACTTC.